What follows are 27 T cell receptor beta chains derived from one specimen sequenced in a study of a mutant IDH1 vaccine in newly diagnosed glioma. Measured with immunoSEQ multiplex PCR; TCRdb has only the in-frame clones, and not every one. Altogether some 80,000 clones are present, more than 80% being singletons, with the ten largest covering around 0.73%. Time point: week 23, last vaccination. Vaccination used 300 ug of mutant IDH1 20-mer peptide per dose, with topical imiquimod. Their antigen targets remain unknown. The input for sequencing was PBMCs, taken from a glioma patient whose treatment included an IDH1 peptide vaccine. These receptors all come from a woman aged 45-60 years with glioma.

The chain joins TRBV19 to TRBJ2-3; the D gene is possibly TRBD2 (6 bases). CDR3 length: 14 amino acids. Germline CDR1 LNHDA, CDR2 SQIVND (reference sequence). V was trimmed by 6 bases and J by 1 base, leaving 11 bases between them. This CDR3 reads CASRMEGGTDTQYF. The DNA for the CDR3 is TGTGCCAGTAGGATGGAGGGTGGCACAGATACGCAGTATTTT.

The chain couples TRBV5-1 to TRBJ2-7; D remains unclear. From germline, CDR1 is SGHRS and CDR2 YFSETQ. Trimming shortened V by 2 bases and J by 7 bases, and 10 bases separated the two germline ends. This CDR3 is 12 amino acids long. The CDR3 sequence: CASSFDHREQYF. The CDR3 nucleotides read TGCGCCAGCAGCTTCGATCATAGGGAGCAGTACTTC.

The chain is built from TRBV5-6 and TRBJ2-3, with TRBD1 identical over 7 bases. Germline V gene sequence: CDR1 SGHDT, CDR2 YYEEEE. The junction had 10 bases not matched to a gene; V was cut back by 4 bases and J by 2 bases. This CDR3 is built from 16 residues. This CDR3 reads CASSRLDRTITDTQYF. The DNA for the CDR3 is TGTGCCAGCAGCCGACTGGACAGGACAATCACAGATACGCAGTATTTT.

As regards this clone: Additional DNA sequences in this sample encode the identical CDR3. CDR3 region: CASSLGGTSSGNTIYF. CDR3 nucleotide sequence: TGCGCCAGCAGCTTGGGTGGGACCTCCTCTGGAAACACCATATATTTT. The rearrangement uses TRBV5-1 and TRBJ1-3, with D maybe TRBD1 (5 bases). The CDR3 runs to 16 residues. Germline V gene lookup returns CDR1 SGHRS and CDR2 YFSETQ. The V and J ends lost 0 bases and 0 bases respectively, with 10 bases between them. Combining the CDR3 with reference TRBV5-1 and TRBJ1-3 gives the whole variable domain KAGVTQTPRYLIKTRGQQVTLSCSPISGHRSVSWYQQTPGQGLQFLFEYFSETQRNKGNFPGRFSGRQFSNSRSEMNVSTLELGDSALYLCASSLGGTSSGNTIYFGEGSWLTVV.

The J gene is TRBJ1-1, the V gene TRBV19, with 9 bases lining up with TRBD1. Germline loops: CDR1 LNHDA, CDR2 SQIVND (reference sequence). Trimming at V came to 6 bases and at J to 0 bases, leaving 5 bases not matched to a gene. CDR3 length: 15 residues. This CDR3 reads CASRGTGFLNTEAFF. The CDR3, as DNA: TGTGCCAGTAGGGGGACAGGGTTTTTGAACACTGAAGCTTTCTTT.

This clone was detected only a few times. The V call is TRBV27, the J call TRBJ1-2, with 9 bases identical to TRBD1. The CDR3 extends over 15 amino acids. The V segment lost 5 bases and the J segment 7 bases; nucleotides outside the gene matches: 11. Looked up from germline, CDR1 is MNHEY and CDR2 is SMNVEV (reference sequence). CDR3 sequence reads: CASSPPGQGWGGYTF. For the CDR3, the DNA is TGTGCCAGCAGTCCTCCGGGACAGGGATGGGGTGGCTACACCTTC.

The gene calls are TRBV5-6 and TRBJ2-1, with 14 bases lining up with TRBD2. CDR1 and CDR2 from the germline V gene are SGHDT and YYEEEE. Trimming cost V 4 bases and J 1 base; bases outside gene matches: 7. The CDR3 is 18 amino acids. CDR3: CASSVPGLAGASYNEQFF. CDR3 DNA sequence: TGTGCCAGCAGCGTCCCGGGACTAGCGGGAGCGTCCTACAATGAGCAGTTCTTC.

The chain employs TRBV30 and TRBJ1-6; D gene uncertain. Trimming pared 1 base from V and 10 bases from J, leaving 11 bases between. Germline CDR1 reads GTSNPN; CDR2 reads SVGIG (reference sequence). This CDR3 region has 13 residues. CDR3 in DNA: TGTGCCTGGAGTGCAGTGGCCTTGTCACCCCTCCACTTT. It codes for CAWSAVALSPLHF.

The rearrangement uses TRBV30 and TRBJ2-2, with unresolved D. Looked up from germline, CDR1 is GTSNPN and CDR2 is SVGIG (reference sequence). The ends were cut back, 3 bases at V and 3 bases at J, with 2 bases in the middle. CDR3 size: 11 residues. In DNA, the CDR3 is TGTGCCTGGAGCTACACCGGGGAGCTGTTTTTT. It codes for CAWSYTGELFF.

The gene calls are TRBV4-1 and TRBJ1-1; D gene unclear. V was pared by 4 bases and J by 3 bases, with 9 bases between. The germline gives CDR1 MGHRA, CDR2 YSYEKL. CDR3 size: 13 residues. The CDR3 DNA is TGCGCCAGCAGCCGTGGTTTGCACACTGAAGCTTTCTTT. Protein sequence: CASSRGLHTEAFF.

This clone came up once. The V and J genes are TRBV2 and TRBJ1-1, with unresolved D. Looked up from germline, CDR1 is SNHLY and CDR2 is FYNNEI. The CDR3 loop spans 13 amino acids. V lost 7 bases and J 10 bases, leaving 19 bases between the germline ends. The CDR3 region has the DNA TGTGCCAGCACCTATATACCCAGCCGAAGAGCTTTCTTT. Amino acids: CASTYIPSRRAFF.

This clone was recorded only once. The chain links TRBV6-5 to TRBJ2-1; possible D gene TRBD1, 6 bases. Per germline, CDR1 MNHEY and CDR2 SVGAGI. The CDR3 covers 14 residues. The V and J ends lost 5 bases and 7 bases respectively, with 15 bases between them. CDR3 protein: CASSARQGTNEQFF. The CDR3 bases are TGTGCCAGCAGTGCCCGGCAGGGGACAAATGAGCAGTTCTTC.

The J gene is TRBJ2-7, the V gene TRBV28; D remains ambiguous. Germline V gives CDR1 MDHEN, CDR2 SYDVKM. The V end lost 2 bases, the J end lost 3 bases, and 8 bases lay between the germline ends. This CDR3 region has 13 residues. The CDR3 nucleotides are TGTGCCAGCAGTTTAAGGCCGAACTACGAGCAGTACTTC. It encodes CASSLRPNYEQYF.

The gene calls are TRBV2 and TRBJ1-4, with no clear D. CDR1 is SNHLY and CDR2 is FYNNEI in the germline V gene. Trimming removed 7 bases from V and 0 bases from J, with 9 bases in between. The CDR3 has 14 residues. CDR3 sequence reads: CASKGITTNEKLFF. In DNA, the CDR3 is TGTGCCAGCAAAGGGATCACAACTAATGAAAAACTGTTTTTT.

The chain is built from TRBV6-5 and TRBJ1-5; 8 bases line up with TRBD1. V was pared by 6 bases and J by 4 bases, with 8 bases of the junction left unmatched. There are 15 residues in the CDR3. Germline V lookup: CDR1 MNHEY, CDR2 SVGAGI. CDR3 sequence (DNA): TGTGCCAGCAGCCGAGGGACAGGTTTTAATCAGCCCCAGCATTTT. It codes for CASSRGTGFNQPQHF.

This clone was observed once. The CDR3 region has the DNA TGCGCCAGCAGCCAAGGGGGGGCGAGCGGTCGAGCCAAAAACATTCAGTACTTC. It is translated as CASSQGGASGRAKNIQYF. This chain links TRBV4-1 with TRBJ2-4; D may match TRBD1 or TRBD2 (6 bases each). The CDR3 has 18 amino acids. The V end was cut by 1 base, the J end by 0 bases, with 16 bases between. Germline V gene data show CDR1 as MGHRA and CDR2 as YSYEKL.

The V call is TRBV7-3, the J call TRBJ2-2, with D uncertain. Trimming cost V 5 bases and J 7 bases, with 8 bases left between them. The CDR3 is 12 amino acids. From germline, CDR1 is SGHTA and CDR2 FQGTGA. The CDR3 DNA reads as TGTGCCAGCAGCCTCCAGCGCGGGGAGCTGTTTTTT. Its protein product is CASSLQRGELFF.

The chain couples TRBV5-6 to TRBJ2-7; 7 bases line up with TRBD1. Trimming took 6 bases from V and 3 from J; bases not matched to a gene: 18. This CDR3 spans 17 amino acids. The germline V gene has CDR1 SGHDT and CDR2 YYEEEE. The CDR3 region is CASIKIGTRQGHYEQYF. The DNA of the CDR3 is TGTGCCAGCATCAAAATTGGAACCCGACAGGGACACTACGAGCAGTACTTC.

V usage is TRBV6-1 and J usage is TRBJ2-2, with no clear D. V was trimmed by 6 bases and J by 6 bases, leaving 8 bases between them. Germline CDR1 MNHNS, CDR2 SASEGT. This CDR3 comprises 12 residues. The CDR3 here is CASSGVAGELFF. CDR3 DNA: TGTGCCAGCAGCGGAGTCGCCGGGGAGCTGTTTTTT.

The V gene is TRBV7-2, the J gene TRBJ1-5; D unresolved. The CDR3 is 15 amino acids. Germline V gene sequence: CDR1 SGHTA, CDR2 FQGNSA. Trimming cost V 2 bases and J 3 bases, with 11 bases left between them. The CDR3 bases are TGTGCCAGCAGCTTATCTGGCGGCTTCAATCAGCCCCAGCATTTT. Translated, it gives CASSLSGGFNQPQHF.

The chain uses TRBV7-2 and TRBJ2-1, with unresolved D. The germline V and J ends were trimmed by 1 base and 8 bases, with 9 bases remaining between them. The germline gives CDR1 SGHTA, CDR2 FQGNSA. The CDR3 sequence is 13 residues long. The CDR3 protein is CASSLVQHYEQFF. The CDR3 DNA is TGTGCCAGCAGCTTAGTACAGCACTATGAGCAGTTCTTC.

V gene TRBV11-2 combines with J gene TRBJ1-6; D is perhaps TRBD1 (5 bases). The V gene's germline CDR1 is SGHAT and CDR2 FQNNGV. The CDR3 consists of 13 residues. Trimming left V 3 bases short and J 7 bases short, with 7 bases between. This CDR3 reads CASSFGTNSPLHF. In DNA form, the CDR3 reads TGTGCCAGCAGCTTTGGGACCAATTCACCCCTCCACTTT.

The chain uses TRBV4-1 and TRBJ1-5; no clear D. The CDR3 sequence is 15 residues long. Germline CDR1 reads MGHRA; CDR2 reads YSYEKL. The ends were cut back, 0 bases at V and 3 bases at J, with 9 bases in the middle. CDR3 coding DNA: TGCGCCAGCAGCCAAGATAACCAGTTCAATCAGCCCCAGCATTTT. It translates to CASSQDNQFNQPQHF.

The J gene is TRBJ1-1, the V gene TRBV30; 7 bases line up with TRBD1. The CDR3 is 15 residues long. Trimming removed 3 bases from V and 1 base from J; junction bases left unmatched: 8. Germline CDR1 GTSNPN, CDR2 SVGIG (reference sequence). The DNA for the CDR3 is TGTGCCTGGAGGGAAGGAGACAGGGAGAACACTGAAGCTTTCTTT. This codes for CAWREGDRENTEAFF.

This chain links TRBV27 with TRBJ2-4; D possibly corresponds to TRBD2 (6 bases). Trimming took 5 bases from V and 7 from J, leaving 18 bases between them. Germline V gene lookup returns CDR1 MNHEY and CDR2 SMNVEV (reference sequence). This CDR3 has 15 amino acids. In DNA form, the CDR3 reads TGTGCCAGCAGTGATCGACGGCTCGGGAGTAACATTCAGTACTTC. Protein: CASSDRRLGSNIQYF.

The gene calls are TRBV7-3 and TRBJ1-1; D call uncertain. Trimming left V 0 bases short and J 4 bases short, with 3 bases between. The CDR3 is 12 amino acids. The germline CDR1 and CDR2 sequences are SGHTA and FQGTGA. This CDR3 reads CASSLTGTEAFF. DNA for the CDR3: TGTGCCAGCAGCTTAACAGGCACTGAAGCTTTCTTT.

This sequence joins TRBV9 and TRBJ2-5, with 9 bases aligning to TRBD2. The CDR3 consists of 15 residues. V lost 4 bases to trimming and J lost 1 base; unmatched junction nucleotides: 5. Per germline, CDR1 SGDLS and CDR2 YYNGEE. CDR3 sequence (DNA): TGTGCCAGCAGCCTCCATAGCGGGAGCCAAGAGACCCAGTACTTC. Its protein product is CASSLHSGSQETQYF.